Listed here is a single TCR beta chain. At deep level, the assay was performed. The DNA input per sorted-subset replicate PCR was 150 to 200 ng, corresponding to 30,000 or so T cell genomes. Profiling relied on immunoSEQ multiplex PCR, and the TCRdb table lists in-frame clones only, not all of them. The sample holds roughly 650,000 clones, roughly 95% seen once. The data originate from a study of shared clonotypes between healthy human individuals. CD45RO-negative CD8 cells positively selected for CCR7 made up the naive population, which excluded terminally differentiated effector memory CD45RA+ cells. J gave up 1 base and V 5 bases, and 15 bases lay outside the gene matches. The CDR3 has 18 residues. Per germline, CDR1 SGHTA and CDR2 FQGTGA.

The receptor was derived from a woman younger than 45 in good health. The specimen sequenced was naive CD8+ T cells sorted from blood. The J gene is TRBJ1-1, the V gene TRBV7-3; 8 nucleotides match TRBD1. The CDR3 protein is CASSPEGRGQVENTEAFF. The CDR3 DNA reads TGTGCCAGCAGCCCCGAGGGCAGGGGGCAAGTTGAGAACACTGAAGCTTTCTTT. Based on the CDR3 plus reference TRBV7-3 and TRBJ1-1, the full variable domain is GAGVSQTPSNKVTEKGKYVELRCDPISGHTALYWYRQSLGQGPEFLIYFQGTGAADDSGLPNDRFFAVRPEGSVSTLKIQRTERGDSAVYLCASSPEGRGQVENTEAFFGQGTRLTVV.